The rows below give T cell receptor beta chains drawn from one sample of a study of shared clonotypes between healthy human individuals. Here immunoSEQ multiplex PCR was the method, and the copy in TCRdb shows in-frame clones only, minus some. The repertoire includes under 850,000 clones, around 70% of them detected once, and more than 1.5% sits in the top ten. The specimen sequenced was memory CD4+ T cells sorted from blood. The source of these receptors is a woman aged 25 to 45 in good health. Each CDR3 is given with its conserved first and last residue. A D gene is named only where the DNA matches it firmly. Size is omitted from some rows. Given values are once, few, many or a class for expanded clones.

v_gene	abundance	j_gene	d_gene	CDR3aa
TRBV19	.	TRBJ2-3	.	CASKLMGRGAEDTQYF
TRBV5-1	.	TRBJ2-7	TRBD2	CASRLAGTYEQYF
TRBV4-2	few	TRBJ2-1	.	CASSQDPGGSYNEQFF
TRBV29-1	once	TRBJ2-7	.	CSVSQANEQYF
TRBV6-1	few	TRBJ1-5	.	CASSSLGGGQPQHF
TRBV29-1	.	TRBJ2-3	TRBD2	CSVARSSGMGSNTQYF
TRBV7-2	.	TRBJ2-7	TRBD2	CASRAGGPFGEQYF
TRBV6-1	few	TRBJ2-2	TRBD2	CASSEAGGASGFALGSGELFF
TRBV5-6	.	TRBJ1-5	.	CASSLRHSVGSNQPQHF
TRBV7-9	.	TRBJ2-5	.	CASSREGETQYF
TRBV13	.	TRBJ1-1	TRBD1	CASSSAGGWNTEAFF
TRBV14	.	TRBJ1-3	.	CASSPLAGNTIYF
TRBV5-8	many	TRBJ1-3	TRBD1	CASSFLGTEGNTIYF
TRBV5-1	.	TRBJ2-7	.	CASSIGNPSSYEQYF
TRBV9	few	TRBJ2-1	TRBD1	CASSAGQGVANEQFF
TRBV6-6	.	TRBJ2-3	TRBD2	CASSVAAGISTDTQYF
TRBV28	once	TRBJ2-1	.	CASSLAGDIAYNEQFF
TRBV6-6	.	TRBJ2-1	TRBD1	CASSRQGYEQFF
TRBV5-1	few	TRBJ1-1	TRBD1	CASSSDRGPLPYTEAFF
TRBV10-2	.	TRBJ1-1	.	CASSGGEFEAFF
TRBV28	few	TRBJ1-2	.	CASSLSGTGYTF